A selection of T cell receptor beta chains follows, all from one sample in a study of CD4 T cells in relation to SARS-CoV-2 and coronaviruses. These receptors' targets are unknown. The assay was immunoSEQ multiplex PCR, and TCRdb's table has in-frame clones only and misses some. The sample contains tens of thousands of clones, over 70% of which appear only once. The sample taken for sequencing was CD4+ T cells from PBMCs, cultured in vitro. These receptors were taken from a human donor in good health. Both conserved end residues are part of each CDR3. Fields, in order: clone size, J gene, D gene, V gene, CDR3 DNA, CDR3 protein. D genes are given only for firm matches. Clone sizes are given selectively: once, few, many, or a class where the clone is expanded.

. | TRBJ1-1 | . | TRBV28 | TGTGCCAGCAGCCCCGGTGGTAGCTTGAACACTGAAGCTTTCTTT | CASSPGGSLNTEAFF
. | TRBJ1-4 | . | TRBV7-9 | TGTGCCAGCAGCTCATCTGGCGGCCAGTCATTCGCAACTAATGAAAAACTGTTTTTT | CASSSSGGQSFATNEKLFF
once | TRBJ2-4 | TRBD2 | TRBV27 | TGTGCCAGCCCATGGACTAGCGGGAAAAACATTCAGTACTTC | CASPWTSGKNIQYF
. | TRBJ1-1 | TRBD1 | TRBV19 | TGTGCCAGTAGACCCCGGACAGGGAACACTGAAGCTTTCTTT | CASRPRTGNTEAFF
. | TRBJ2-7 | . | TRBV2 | TGTGCCAGCAGGGCATATACTACAAACTACGAGCAGTACTTC | CASRAYTTNYEQYF
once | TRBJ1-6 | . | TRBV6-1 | TGTGCCAGCAGTGAAGGTGGTTTCTCCTATAATTCACCCCTCCACTTT | CASSEGGFSYNSPLHF
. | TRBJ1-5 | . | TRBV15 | TGTGCCACCAGCAGAGCCTTCACAGGGAACGTCGCAAATCAGCCCCAGCATTTT | CATSRAFTGNVANQPQHF
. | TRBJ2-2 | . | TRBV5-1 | TGCGCCAGCAGCTTGACAGCGGTGAACACCGGGGAGCTGTTTTTT | CASSLTAVNTGELFF
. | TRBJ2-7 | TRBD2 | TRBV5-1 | TGCGCCAGCAGCTTGGTCGGACTAGTAATGGGAAACGAGCAGTACTTC | CASSLVGLVMGNEQYF
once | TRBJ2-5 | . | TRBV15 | TGTGCCACCACCCAGGGGATTCGGGAAGAGACCCAGTACTTC | CATTQGIREETQYF
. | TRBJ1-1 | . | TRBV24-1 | TGTGCCACCAGTGGTTCCGAACCGAGGGACACTGAAGCTTTCTTT | CATSGSEPRDTEAFF
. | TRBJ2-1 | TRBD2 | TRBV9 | TGTGCCAGCAGCGTAGCGCCCCTAGCGGGAGATAAAAATGAGCAGTTCTTC | CASSVAPLAGDKNEQFF
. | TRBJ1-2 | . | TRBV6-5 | TGTGCCAGCTTTCATGGGTCTAACTATGGCTACACCTTC | CASFHGSNYGYTF
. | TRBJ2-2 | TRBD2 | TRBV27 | TGTGCCAGCAGAAAACCGGGACTAGCGGGATCCGGGGAGCTGTTTTTT | CASRKPGLAGSGELFF
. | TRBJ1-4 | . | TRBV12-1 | TGTGCCAGCAGATACTCGGGACAAGAGAATGAAAAACTGTTTTTT | CASRYSGQENEKLFF
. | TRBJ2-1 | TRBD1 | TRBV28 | TGTGCCAGCAGGAGACAGGGGAATGAGCAGTTCTTC | CASRRQGNEQFF
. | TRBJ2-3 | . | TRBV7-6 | TGTGCCAGCAGCTTCGGCAGCACAGATACGCAGTATTTT | CASSFGSTDTQYF
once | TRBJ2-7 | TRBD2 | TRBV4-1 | TGCGCCACCAGAAAGATTAGCGGGAGTGGGTACGAGCAGTACTTC | CATRKISGSGYEQYF
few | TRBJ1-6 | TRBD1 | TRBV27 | TGTGCCAGCAGTATACAGGGGCAGAATAATTCACCCCTCCACTTT | CASSIQGQNNSPLHF
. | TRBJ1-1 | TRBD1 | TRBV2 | TGTGCCAGCAGTGGGGGGACAGGGGCCATAGAAGCTTTCTTT | CASSGGTGAIEAFF
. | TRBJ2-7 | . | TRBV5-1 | TGCGCCAGCAGCTTGGAGGACGGGGGGCGCTCCTACGAGCAGTACTTC | CASSLEDGGRSYEQYF
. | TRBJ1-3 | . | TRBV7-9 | TGTGCCAGCAGCTCCATGGGAAAGGCAGGGAACACCATATATTTT | CASSSMGKAGNTIYF
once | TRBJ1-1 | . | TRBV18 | TGTGCCAGCTCACCACGGGCCCGACAGAACACTGAAGCTTTCTTT | CASSPRARQNTEAFF
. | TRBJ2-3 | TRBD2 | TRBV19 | TGTGCCAGTAGTACCAGGCCGACTAGCGGGATAACAACAGATACGCAGTATTTT | CASSTRPTSGITTDTQYF
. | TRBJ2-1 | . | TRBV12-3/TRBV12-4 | TGTGCCAGCAGTTTAAGTAGAACCAATGAGCAGTTCTTC | CASSLSRTNEQFF
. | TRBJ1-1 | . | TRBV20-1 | TGCAGTGCTAGTCCGGGATCGGGCACTGAAGCTTTCTTT | CSASPGSGTEAFF
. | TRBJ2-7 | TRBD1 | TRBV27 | TGTGCCAGCAGGACCGGGACAGGGGTCCACGAGCAGTACTTC | CASRTGTGVHEQYF
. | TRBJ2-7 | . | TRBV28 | TGTGCCAGCAGACTAGGAGCAGGGTCTTACGAGCAGTACTTC | CASRLGAGSYEQYF
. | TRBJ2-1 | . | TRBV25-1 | TGTGCCAGCAGACGACAGGTGCAATACAATGAGCAGTTCTTC | CASRRQVQYNEQFF
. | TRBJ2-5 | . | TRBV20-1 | TGCAGTGCTAGTGCCCAAATCACAGAGACCCAGTACTTC | CSASAQITETQYF
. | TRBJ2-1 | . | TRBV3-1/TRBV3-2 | TGTGCCAGCAGCCAAGCGGGCAATGAGCAGTTCTTC | CASSQAGNEQFF
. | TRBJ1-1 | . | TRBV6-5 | TGTGCCAGCTCTTTCCCGGGTCTCAACACTGAAGCTTTCTTT | CASSFPGLNTEAFF
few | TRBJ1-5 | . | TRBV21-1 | TGTGCCAGCAGCAAAGTGGCCGATCCCCGTCAGCCCCAGCATTTT | CASSKVADPRQPQHF
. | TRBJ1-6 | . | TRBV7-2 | TGTGCCAGCAGCTTAAACAGGGATTCACCCCTCCACTTT | CASSLNRDSPLHF
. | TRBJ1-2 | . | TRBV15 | TGTGCCACCAGCAGAGGTCCTGACTATGGCTACACCTTC | CATSRGPDYGYTF
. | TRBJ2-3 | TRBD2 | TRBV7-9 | TGTGCCAGCAGCAAGGGGACGTTAGCGGGAGGCCGCACAGATACGCAGTATTTT | CASSKGTLAGGRTDTQYF
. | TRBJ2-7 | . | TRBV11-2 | TGTGCCAGCAGCTTGGGCAGGTCGAGCTCCTACGAGCAGTACTTC | CASSLGRSSSYEQYF